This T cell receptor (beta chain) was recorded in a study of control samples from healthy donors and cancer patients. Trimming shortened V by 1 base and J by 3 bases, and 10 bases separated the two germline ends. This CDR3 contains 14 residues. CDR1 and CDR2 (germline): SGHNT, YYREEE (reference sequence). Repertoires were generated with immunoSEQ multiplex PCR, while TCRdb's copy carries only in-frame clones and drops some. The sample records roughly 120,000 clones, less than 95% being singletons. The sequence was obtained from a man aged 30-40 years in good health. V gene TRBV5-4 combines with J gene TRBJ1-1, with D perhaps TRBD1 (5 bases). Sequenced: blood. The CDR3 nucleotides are TGTGCCAGCAGCTTGCAGGGATGGGACACTGAAGCTTTCTTT. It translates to CASSLQGWDTEAFF.